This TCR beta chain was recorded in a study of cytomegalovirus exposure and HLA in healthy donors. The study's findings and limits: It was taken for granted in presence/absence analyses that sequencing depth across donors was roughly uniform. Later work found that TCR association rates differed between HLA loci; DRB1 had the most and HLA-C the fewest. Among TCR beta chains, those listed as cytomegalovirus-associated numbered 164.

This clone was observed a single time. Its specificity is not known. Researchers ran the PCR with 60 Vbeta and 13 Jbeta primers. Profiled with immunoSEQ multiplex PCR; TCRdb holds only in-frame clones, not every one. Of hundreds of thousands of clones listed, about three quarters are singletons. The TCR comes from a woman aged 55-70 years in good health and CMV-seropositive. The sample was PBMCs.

The CDR3 is CASSEVISGGTKETQYF. The CDR3 coding sequence is TGTGCCAGCAGTGAAGTTATCTCGGGCGGGACCAAAGAGACCCAGTACTTC. V is TRBV2 and J is TRBJ2-5; D might be TRBD2 (6 bases). CDR1 is SNHLY, CDR2 FYNNEI, per germline. The CDR3 sequence is 17 residues long. Trimming took off 1 base at V and 3 bases at J, with 18 bases between the two ends.